One sample yielded the 32 T cell receptor beta chains listed below, sequenced in a study of PD-1 blockade in classical Hodgkin lymphoma. Time point noted: cycle 4 day 1 (C4D1), after more than 5 weeks of nivolumab. Each patient relapsed following autologous stem cell transplantation, and prior brentuximab vedotin exposure differed. Assay: immunoSEQ multiplex PCR; the TCRdb copy retains only in-frame clones and omits some. Of over 50,000 clones listed, roughly nine tenths are singletons. Sequencing was performed on peripheral blood mononuclear cells (PBMCs), taken before the fourth cycle of nivolumab. Receptor source: a human donor with classical Hodgkin lymphoma.

The V gene is TRBV27, the J gene TRBJ2-5; D assignment may be TRBD1 or TRBD2 (6 bases each). The CDR3 contains 15 residues. Germline V gene sequence: CDR1 MNHEY, CDR2 SMNVEV (reference sequence). V lost 1 base and J lost 2, with 11 bases in between. The CDR3: CASSLWTAGQETQYF. The DNA for the CDR3 is TGTGCCAGCAGTTTATGGACAGCGGGTCAAGAGACCCAGTACTTC.

The chain uses TRBV28 and TRBJ2-5, with 7 positions matching TRBD1. CDR1 MDHEN and CDR2 SYDVKM come from the germline V gene. The CDR3 totals 15 residues. The junction had 9 bases not matched to a gene; V was cut back by 5 bases and J by 3 bases. The CDR3 region has the DNA TGTGCCAGCAGTGTCCTTGGGACAGAGAAAGAGACCCAGTACTTC. Translating it yields CASSVLGTEKETQYF. Based on the CDR3 plus reference TRBV28 and TRBJ2-5, the full variable domain is DVKVTQSSRYLVKRTGEKVFLECVQDMDHENMFWYRQDPGLGLRLIYFSYDVKMKEKGDIPEGYSVSREKKERFSLILESASTNQTSMYLCASSVLGTEKETQYFGPGTRLLVL.

The chain is built from TRBV28 and TRBJ2-3; no clear D gene. With 8 bases removed from V and 2 bases from J, the gap between germline ends came to 11 bases. CDR1 MDHEN and CDR2 SYDVKM come from the germline V gene. There are 13 residues in the CDR3. CDR3 protein: CASGDSNTDTQYF. The DNA of the CDR3 is TGTGCCAGCGGGGATTCAAACACAGATACGCAGTATTTT.

The J gene is TRBJ2-1, the V gene TRBV5-1; 8 nucleotides agree with TRBD1. Trimming cost V 4 bases and J 4 bases; bases outside gene matches: 7. Germline assignment: CDR1 SGHRS and CDR2 YFSETQ. The CDR3 is made up of 15 amino acids. The CDR3 DNA sequence: TGCGCCAGCAGCAGCACCGGGACAGGTTACAATGAGCAGTTCTTC. Its protein product is CASSSTGTGYNEQFF.

This clone was recorded once. V and J are TRBV4-1 and TRBJ2-7; D might be TRBD1 (7 bases). Germline V lookup: CDR1 MGHRA, CDR2 YSYEKL. This CDR3 spans 14 amino acids. V lost 1 base and J lost 7, with 14 bases in between. The CDR3 sequence: CASSQAEGAGEQYF. Written as DNA, the CDR3 is TGCGCCAGCAGCCAAGCGGAGGGGGCTGGGGAGCAGTACTTC.

The V gene is TRBV7-2, the J gene TRBJ1-4; TRBD1 matches 7 bases. Trimming took 4 bases from V and 3 from J; bases not matched to a gene: 5. There are 15 residues in the CDR3. Germline lookup yields CDR1 SGHTA and CDR2 FQGNSA. Here the CDR3 reads CASSYLGQPNEKLFF. CDR3 DNA sequence: TGTGCCAGCAGCTATTTGGGACAGCCTAATGAAAAACTGTTTTTT.

The chain carries TRBV28 and TRBJ2-2; 7 bases are a match to TRBD1. This CDR3 contains 16 residues. The V and J ends lost 6 bases and 0 bases, in that order; junction bases with no gene match: 7. Per germline, CDR1 MDHEN and CDR2 SYDVKM. CDR3 nucleotides: TGTGCCAGCAGATTGACAGGGAGCGCGAACACCGGGGAGCTGTTTTTT. Translation gives CASRLTGSANTGELFF.

The rearrangement uses TRBV7-9 and TRBJ2-2, with D uncertain. Trimming cost V 5 bases and J 3 bases, with 16 bases left between them. The CDR3 length is 16 residues. Germline loops: CDR1 SEHNR, CDR2 FQNEAQ (reference sequence). The CDR3 loop reads CASSPPDGIYTGELFF. For the CDR3, the DNA is TGTGCCAGCAGCCCACCCGACGGTATCTACACCGGGGAGCTGTTTTTT.

The genes are TRBV5-5 and TRBJ1-5; possible D gene TRBD1, 5 bases. V lost 4 bases and J lost 6, with 17 bases in between. Germline V gene lookup returns CDR1 SGHKS and CDR2 YYEKEE (reference sequence). CDR3 length: 15 amino acids. The CDR3 protein is CASSPEGQGSQPQHF. CDR3 DNA: TGTGCCAGCAGCCCGGAGGGGCAGGGAAGTCAGCCCCAGCATTTT.

The chain links TRBV4-2 to TRBJ1-1; TRBD1 matches 7 bases. V lost 3 bases to trimming and J lost 4 bases; unmatched junction nucleotides: 8. CDR3 size: 15 residues. Germline CDR1 reads LGHNA; CDR2 reads YNFKEQ. CDR3 protein: CASSHRGGESTEAFF. In DNA, the CDR3 is TGTGCCAGCAGCCACAGGGGGGGCGAGTCCACTGAAGCTTTCTTT.

V gene TRBV5-1 combines with J gene TRBJ1-3; D ambiguous. This CDR3 spans 14 amino acids. The germline V gene has CDR1 SGHRS and CDR2 YFSETQ. Trimming shortened V by 0 bases and J by 4 bases, and 8 bases separated the two germline ends. CDR3 bases: TGCGCCAGCAGCTTGGTAGGAGACGGAAACACCATATATTTT. Encoded protein: CASSLVGDGNTIYF.

V is TRBV11-2 and J is TRBJ1-3; 9 positions match TRBD1. Trimming cost V 5 bases and J 5 bases; bases outside gene matches: 7. The CDR3 spans 15 residues. The germline CDR1 and CDR2 sequences are SGHAT and FQNNGV. The CDR3 spells CASSATGGERNTIYF. Here the CDR3 DNA reads TGTGCCAGCAGCGCCACAGGGGGCGAGAGAAACACCATATATTTT.

The genes are TRBV19 and TRBJ2-2; TRBD2 is a possible D gene (5 bases). Trimming removed 5 bases from V and 3 bases from J, with 16 bases in between. CDR1 and CDR2 (germline): LNHDA, SQIVND (reference sequence). This CDR3 is built from 16 residues. The CDR3 sequence: CASSFLRAGYTGELFF. The CDR3 DNA reads as TGTGCCAGTAGTTTTTTGAGGGCGGGTTACACCGGGGAGCTGTTTTTT. Full variable domain (rest looked up from reference TRBV19 and TRBJ2-2): DGGITQSPKYLFRKEGQNVTLSCEQNLNHDAMYWYRQDPGQGLRLIYYSQIVNDFQKGDIAEGYSVSREKKESFPLTVTSAQKNPTAFYLCASSFLRAGYTGELFFGEGSRLTVL.

CDR3 bases: TGTGCCAGCAGGCGTAACGCTCAGCACGAGCAGTACTTC. Its protein is CASRRNAQHEQYF. The V and J genes are TRBV7-9 and TRBJ2-7; D is ambiguous. The CDR3 is 13 amino acids. The ends were cut back, 6 bases at V and 5 bases at J, with 14 bases in the middle. CDR1 and CDR2 (germline): SEHNR, FQNEAQ (reference sequence).

This chain links TRBV2 with TRBJ2-7, with TRBD1 as a possible D gene (6 bases). The CDR3 has 14 residues. Germline V CDR1 and CDR2: SNHLY, FYNNEI. Trimming shortened V by 2 bases and J by 2 bases, and 10 bases separated the two germline ends. Written as DNA, the CDR3 is TGTGCCAGCAGTGAACACAGGGTCGCCTACGAGCAGTACTTC. Amino acid sequence: CASSEHRVAYEQYF.

The chain joins TRBV11-2 to TRBJ1-3; D is undetermined. Trimming shortened V by 5 bases and J by 3 bases, and 11 bases separated the two germline ends. This CDR3 spans 14 amino acids. The germline V gene has CDR1 SGHAT and CDR2 FQNNGV. The CDR3 loop reads CASSGYSGGNTIYF. CDR3 bases: TGTGCCAGCAGCGGATACAGCGGTGGAAACACCATATATTTT.

The chain employs TRBV28 and TRBJ1-5, with D possibly matching TRBD1 (5 bases). V shed 5 bases and J shed 2 bases, with 16 bases lying between them. Germline V gene sequence: CDR1 MDHEN, CDR2 SYDVKM. This CDR3 has 16 amino acids. CDR3 sequence (DNA): TGTGCCAGCAGTCCCCGGGGTAGGGGTGGCAATCAGCCCCAGCATTTT. This gives the protein CASSPRGRGGNQPQHF.

This chain uses TRBV28 with TRBJ2-2; D not resolved. CDR1 MDHEN and CDR2 SYDVKM come from the germline V gene. V was pared by 4 bases and J by 5 bases, with 11 bases between. CDR3 length equals 14 residues. CDR3 coding DNA: TGTGCCAGCAGTTCGTGGGGAACTACCGGGGAGCTGTTTTTT. Translated: CASSSWGTTGELFF.

The chain is built from TRBV28 and TRBJ2-7; the D call may be TRBD1 or TRBD2 (6 bases each). The germline CDR1 and CDR2 sequences are MDHEN and SYDVKM. The ends were cut back, 2 bases at V and 2 bases at J, with 16 bases in the middle. The CDR3 has 16 amino acids. As DNA, the CDR3 is TGTGCCAGCAGTTTAGGCCCGGGGGCCATTACCTACGAGCAGTACTTC. Translating it yields CASSLGPGAITYEQYF.

The chain recombines TRBV28 with TRBJ1-2; the D gene is possibly TRBD1 (5 bases). Trimming removed 6 bases from V and 3 bases from J, with 17 bases in between. Per germline, CDR1 MDHEN and CDR2 SYDVKM. The CDR3 extends over 15 amino acids. Here the CDR3 reads CASSLSGDVDYGYTF. CDR3 in DNA: TGTGCCAGCAGCCTCTCCGGGGACGTTGACTATGGCTACACCTTC.

This clone was picked up a small number of times. The same CDR3 is also encoded by other DNA sequences in this sample. This sequence joins TRBV5-1 and TRBJ1-3; TRBD1 is a possible D gene (5 bases). The V end lost 3 bases, the J end lost 4 bases, and 11 bases lay between the germline ends. The CDR3 sequence is 14 residues long. Germline V gene sequence: CDR1 SGHRS, CDR2 YFSETQ. The CDR3 loop is CASSSGTEGNTIYF. The CDR3 coding sequence is TGCGCCAGCAGCTCGGGGACCGAGGGAAACACCATATATTTT.

V is TRBV5-1 and J is TRBJ1-2; 7 bases are shared with TRBD1. Losses at the gene ends were 1 base for V and 3 bases for J; bases not matched to a gene: 3. Looked up from germline, CDR1 is SGHRS and CDR2 is YFSETQ. This CDR3 has 14 amino acids. CDR3 in DNA: TGCGCCAGCAGCTTGATAGGACAGGACTATGGCTACACCTTC. Its translation is CASSLIGQDYGYTF.

The V and J genes are TRBV5-6 and TRBJ1-1; D gene uncertain. Trimming took 4 bases from V and 1 from J, leaving 11 bases between them. The CDR3 totals 14 residues. Germline V gives CDR1 SGHDT, CDR2 YYEEEE. CDR3 DNA: TGTGCCAGCAGCCTTCGGGCGGCGAACACTGAAGCTTTCTTT. Amino acid sequence: CASSLRAANTEAFF.

The J gene is TRBJ1-3, the V gene TRBV30, with D hard to call. The CDR3 is 14 residues long. Germline-derived CDR1 and CDR2 are GTSNPN and SVGIG (reference sequence). V lost 3 bases, J lost 0 bases, and 9 bases lay in between. The CDR3 loop reads CAWRWEYSGNTIYF. CDR3 in DNA: TGTGCCTGGAGGTGGGAATACTCTGGAAACACCATATATTTT.

V usage is TRBV5-1 and J usage is TRBJ2-5, with 7 bases matching TRBD2. This CDR3 region has 15 residues. Trimming cost V 3 bases and J 4 bases; bases outside gene matches: 9. Per germline, CDR1 SGHRS and CDR2 YFSETQ. The CDR3, as DNA: TGCGCCAGCAGCTGGGCGGGGGAGGGTTCAGAGACCCAGTACTTC. As protein: CASSWAGEGSETQYF.

This clone was counted between two and nine times. V is TRBV29-1 and J is TRBJ1-1; TRBD1 might be the D (6 bases). Germline V gene lookup returns CDR1 SQVTM and CDR2 ANQGSEA. The V and J ends lost 3 bases and 4 bases respectively, with 6 bases between them. The CDR3 totals 11 residues. The CDR3 DNA is TGCAGCGTTGACAGGGGCACTGAAGCTTTCTTT. Its protein product is CSVDRGTEAFF.

This sequence joins TRBV6-5 and TRBJ1-5, with a tentative D call TRBD1 (6 bases). Trimming pared 6 bases from V and 3 bases from J, leaving 12 bases between. The CDR3 covers 14 residues. Looked up from germline, CDR1 is MNHEY and CDR2 is SVGAGI. The chain's CDR3 is CASSRGSLNQPQHF. In DNA form, the CDR3 reads TGTGCCAGCAGCAGGGGTTCTCTCAATCAGCCCCAGCATTTT.

The chain joins TRBV30 to TRBJ1-1; D is possibly TRBD1 (5 bases). Trimming removed 3 bases at V and 3 bases at J, with 14 bases between. Germline CDR1 GTSNPN, CDR2 SVGIG (reference sequence). The CDR3 runs 14 residues. This CDR3 is CAWRGTWQHTEAFF. The CDR3 DNA reads as TGTGCCTGGAGGGGGACTTGGCAGCACACTGAAGCTTTCTTT. Based on the CDR3 plus reference TRBV30 and TRBJ1-1, the full variable domain is SQTIHQWPATLVQPVGSPLSLECTVEGTSNPNLYWYRQAAGRGLQLLFYSVGIGQISSEVPQNLSASRPQDRQFILSSKKLLLSDSGFYLCAWRGTWQHTEAFFGQGTRLTVV.

The rearrangement uses TRBV14 and TRBJ2-5, with D uncertain. Germline loops: CDR1 SGHDN, CDR2 FVKESK. Trimming shortened V by 4 bases and J by 2 bases, and 17 bases separated the two germline ends. This CDR3 contains 16 residues. CDR3 loop: CASSLRTPGAQETQYF. The CDR3 bases are TGTGCCAGCAGCCTCCGAACCCCTGGAGCACAAGAGACCCAGTACTTC.

The V and J genes are TRBV19 and TRBJ1-1, with 10 nucleotides matching TRBD1. Trimming took 4 bases from V and 4 from J; bases not matched to a gene: 3. CDR1 LNHDA and CDR2 SQIVND come from the germline V gene (reference sequence). The CDR3 runs 14 residues. This CDR3 is CASSTRQGATEAFF. CDR3 nucleotides: TGTGCCAGTAGTACACGACAGGGGGCCACTGAAGCTTTCTTT.

The chain joins TRBV30 to TRBJ1-5, with TRBD1 as a possible D gene (5 bases). This CDR3 is built from 14 residues. Trimming removed 0 bases at V and 6 bases at J, with 12 bases between. Per the germline V gene, CDR1 is GTSNPN and CDR2 is SVGIG (reference sequence). The CDR3 protein is CAWSVVGRSQPQHF. The CDR3 region has the DNA TGTGCCTGGAGTGTCGTGGGACGGTCTCAGCCCCAGCATTTT.

The chain couples TRBV10-3 to TRBJ2-3; D is unclear. Trimming stripped 8 bases from V and 1 base from J, with 10 bases between. The CDR3 has 13 residues. Germline V gene data show CDR1 as ENHRY and CDR2 as SYGVKD. CDR3 nucleotide sequence: TGTGCCATCCTGGGGTATCGCACAGATACGCAGTATTTT. Protein sequence: CAILGYRTDTQYF.